This TCR beta chain comes out of a study of cytotoxic CD8 clonotypes in ibrutinib-treated CLL. Study-level information: Overall, 24 responses were partial and 2 complete; following median 68 months, roughly 14 patients stayed remitted and roughly twelve progressed. Study observations and caveats: Public clonotypes were seen rarely and were contracted or stable on treatment. An increase in clonality occurred at ibrutinib response, followed by a return toward baseline at progression.

V was clipped by 0 bases and J by 4 bases; unmatched bases: 6. The CDR3 contains 16 residues. The germline gives CDR1 KGHSH, CDR2 LQKENI. This clone appeared a single time. Its specificity is not known. Measured with immunoSEQ multiplex PCR; TCRdb has only the in-frame clones, and not every one. The sample carries 110,000 to 150,000 clones, around 93% recorded once. The chain couples TRBV18 to TRBJ2-5; 9 bases line up with TRBD1. This clonotype originated in a human donor with chronic lymphocytic leukemia. The sample was PBMCs, taken after 12 months of ibrutinib treatment. CDR3 DNA sequence: TGTGCCAGCTCACCACCGACAGGGGGGAAGACAGAGACCCAGTACTTC. Protein sequence: CASSPPTGGKTETQYF.